This TCR beta chain is from a study of blood T cell repertoires in COVID-19. This clone was detected a few times. V shed 5 bases, J shed 4 bases, and the junction held 7 bases outside the gene matches. This CDR3 is built from 15 residues. Germline CDR1 reads LNHDA; CDR2 reads SQIVND (reference sequence). Repertoires were generated with immunoSEQ multiplex PCR, while TCRdb's copy carries only in-frame clones and drops some. The sample shows about 300,000 clones, approximately 86% of them seen only once. The specimen was peripheral blood. The TCR comes from a man aged 70-80 years with acute or convalescent COVID-19. The V gene is TRBV19, the J gene TRBJ2-7; 11 positions match TRBD2. The CDR3 bases are TGTGCCAGTAGTCGTACTAGCGGGAGCGGATACGAGCAGTACTTC. Translated: CASSRTSGSGYEQYF.